The 5 T cell receptor beta chains in this list originate from one sample, sequenced in a study of shared clonotypes between healthy human individuals. The protocol was immunoSEQ multiplex PCR, while the TCRdb copy is restricted to in-frame clones and leaves out a portion. The data contain some 2,000,000 clones, around 95% of them singletons. Sequencing was performed on naive CD4+ T cells sorted from blood. Indicated subset: CD45RA+ positively selected. The receptor source for this set is a man between 18 and 29 years old in good health.

The chain joins TRBV28 to TRBJ2-6; possible D gene TRBD1, 6 bases. Germline V CDR1 and CDR2: MDHEN, SYDVKM. V was trimmed by 1 base and J by 2 bases, leaving 27 bases between them. CDR3 size: 22 residues. As DNA, the CDR3 is TGTGCCAGCAGTTTATACCCTCCCTCCCTAGCAGGGGTGGTTCCTGGGGCCAACGTCCTGACTTTC. Translation gives CASSLYPPSLAGVVPGANVLTF.

Details on this clone: Other DNA sequences in this specimen translate into the identical CDR3. V and J are TRBV5-1 and TRBJ2-1; D remains ambiguous. The CDR3 has 13 residues. The germline V gene encodes CDR1 SGHRS and CDR2 YFSETQ. V shed 0 bases and J shed 6 bases, with 7 bases lying between them. This CDR3 is CASSLVGFNEQFF. The CDR3 DNA reads as TGCGCCAGCAGCTTGGTGGGGTTCAATGAGCAGTTCTTC.

The V call is TRBV6-4, the J call TRBJ2-3; the D gene is possibly TRBD1 (7 bases). Looked up from germline, CDR1 is MRHNA and CDR2 is SNTAGT. V was clipped by 3 bases and J by 8 bases, with 18 bases between them. There are 15 residues in the CDR3. The CDR3 nucleotides read TGTGCCAGCAGTGAGTCGCAGGGGGGTCCTGCTACGCAGTATTTT. Its translation is CASSESQGGPATQYF.

The chain couples TRBV19 to TRBJ1-5; the D is unclear. Per germline, CDR1 LNHDA and CDR2 SQIVND (reference sequence). This CDR3 is 11 amino acids long. V was trimmed by 2 bases and J by 12 bases, leaving 8 bases between them. In DNA, the CDR3 is TGTGCCAGTAGTATATCAGGTCGCCAGCATTTT. Translation gives CASSISGRQHF.

This rearrangement joins TRBV27 to TRBJ2-2; D possibly matches TRBD1 or TRBD2 (6 bases each). CDR1 is MNHEY, CDR2 SMNVEV, per germline (reference sequence). The V end was cut by 3 bases, the J end by 2 bases, with 10 bases between. The CDR3 extends over 15 amino acids. CDR3 bases: TGTGCCAGCAGTTTCAAGGGGGGAAACACCGGGGAGCTGTTTTTT. Protein product: CASSFKGGNTGELFF.